The present T cell receptor (beta chain) was sequenced within a study of breast tumors, draining lymph nodes, adjacent tissues. Points from the study as a whole: Findings are consistent with lymph node origin and intratumoral expansion of most tumor T cells. Tumor T cell lymph node origin was a supported hypothesis, not proven. Luminal-like breast cancer showed significantly greater tumor-nontumor repertoire similarity than basal-like breast cancer did. Tumor TCR diversity was below lymph nodes but above nontumor tissue.

The CDR3 has 15 residues. Germline V gene data show CDR1 as SEHNR and CDR2 as FQNEAQ (reference sequence). V lost 4 bases, J lost 9 bases, and 19 bases lay in between. Via MiXCR, TCRdb re-called the multiplex PCR reads, giving one row per CDR3 protein. The sample contains over 200,000 distinct CDR3 sequences, about 30% of which appear only once. Breast cancer patients provided tissue from their axillary draining lymph nodes. As for this clonotype: What it recognizes is unknown.

The chain combines TRBV7-9 with TRBJ1-5; no reliable D call. The sequenced material came from axillary lymph node tissue. The TCR was taken from a female donor with breast cancer. Some clones in this sample may be carry-over from other donors' samples. CDR3 coding DNA: TGTGCCAGCAGCTACGCGTACGAGGGAAGGAGGCCCCAGCATTTT. Protein sequence: CASSYAYEGRRPQHF.